The 15 T cell receptor beta chains given below trace back to one sample, sequenced in a study of tumor-infiltrating lymphocytes in primary liver carcinoma. Joint extraction of RNA and DNA used roughly 20-33 mg of bulk tissue that was unsorted. Starting from around 500 ng of total RNA, TCR beta cDNA was produced with a primer in the constant region. For TCR beta, libraries were produced by three nested multiplex PCR rounds using slightly modified ARM-PCR. Primers for the first two PCR rounds were TRBV1-TRBV30 forward primers and a C-beta reverse primer (10 cycles per round). TCRdb re-derived calls from the multiplex PCR reads in MiXCR, one entry per CDR3 protein. This sample has roughly 53,000 distinct CDR3 sequences; 70% to 75% occur once, and the top ten carry around 25%. Sequences were obtained from liver tumor tissue from sampling region 2. Documented subset: tumor region T2, inferior pole. Receptors originate from a middle-aged man with primary liver carcinoma and hepatitis B virus infection.

A remark on this clonotype: One junction end disagrees with the germline gene, perhaps due to a read error. The gene calls are TRBV30 and TRBJ1-1; D may be TRBD1 (5 bases). The CDR3 is made up of 13 amino acids. The germline V gene has CDR1 GTSNPN and CDR2 SVGIG (reference sequence). The CDR3 here is CAWSVHFGTDAFF. The CDR3 coding sequence is TGTGCCTGGAGTGTACACTTTGGGACTGATGCTTTCTTT.

This clonotype appeared once. The chain has TRBV11-2 and TRBJ2-7; no definite D call. Germline-derived CDR1 and CDR2 are SGHAT and FQNNGV. V dropped 6 bases and J dropped 13 bases, with 25 bases sitting between them. This CDR3 region has 14 residues. CDR3 nucleotide sequence: TGTGCCAGCAGTTTAACCGATGGAGCCTACGGGCAATACTTC. This sequence encodes CASSLTDGAYGQYF.

As for this clonotype: An end of the junction does not agree with germline; a read error may underlie this. The chain joins TRBV28 to TRBJ2-7; D uncertain. There are 16 residues in the CDR3. Germline CDR1 MDHEN, CDR2 SYDVKM. CDR3 residues: CASSSQMFSRVFEQYF. CDR3 in DNA: TGTGCCAGTAGTTCCCAAATGTTCTCCCGAGTGTTCGAGCAGTACTTC.

Remarks on this clonotype: A much larger clone differs from this one at a single base, so this may be a read error. J is TRBJ2-2 and V is TRBV24-1; 8 bases are shared with TRBD1. The germline CDR1 and CDR2 sequences are KGHDR and SFDVKD. The CDR3 runs 16 residues. V dropped 4 bases and J dropped 9; count of bases not matched to a gene: 12. CDR3 loop: CATSDQRQGAIRELFF. The CDR3 coding sequence is TGTGCCACCAGTGACCAGAGGCAGGGGGCGATCCGGGAGCTGTTTTTT.

V usage is TRBV4-1 and J usage is TRBJ2-1; tentatively, D is TRBD2 (5 bases). V was shortened by 3 bases and J by 10 bases, with 13 bases between the two germline ends. Germline lookup yields CDR1 MGHRA and CDR2 YSYEKL. This CDR3 spans 13 amino acids. CDR3 bases: TGCGCCAGCAGCCAGTCTTCTAGCCTCGAGCAGTTCTTC. This encodes CASSQSSSLEQFF.

This chain links TRBV5-1 with TRBJ1-4, with TRBD1 identical over 8 bases. V lost 6 bases and J lost 7; bases outside the gene matches: 23. This CDR3 has 19 amino acids. Germline CDR1 is SGHRS and CDR2 is YFSETQ. CDR3 protein: CASNTGVLEPGQDGEKLFF. The CDR3, as DNA: TGCGCCAGCAACACGGGTGTCCTAGAGCCGGGACAGGACGGTGAAAAACTGTTTTTT.

The chain recombines TRBV29-1 with TRBJ2-7; 7 bases agree with TRBD1. CDR3 length equals 16 residues. The J segment lost 4 bases and the V segment lost 3 bases, leaving 15 bases of the junction unmatched. CDR1 SQVTM and CDR2 ANQGSEA come from the germline V gene. The DNA of the CDR3 is TGCAGCGTTGATTTGGGCCGACAGGGATCGGGTTACGAGCAGTACTTC. Protein product: CSVDLGRQGSGYEQYF.

The sample holds one count of this clonotype. The chain carries TRBV20-1 and TRBJ2-7; maybe TRBD2 (6 bases). Trimming removed 6 bases from V and 2 bases from J, with 17 bases in between. Germline loops: CDR1 DFQATT, CDR2 SNEGSKA (reference sequence). This CDR3 is built from 14 residues. The CDR3 loop reads CSAGGLRDPYEQYF. The CDR3 DNA is TGCAGTGCGGGGGGACTCCGGGACCCCTACGAGCAGTACTTC.

This rearrangement joins TRBV7-2 to TRBJ2-5; tentatively, D is TRBD2 (5 bases). CDR1 is SGHTA, CDR2 FQGNSA, per germline. The CDR3 has 17 amino acids. Trimming stripped 2 bases from V and 4 bases from J, with 20 bases between. Here the CDR3 DNA reads TGTGCCAGCAGCTTAAGGGCTAGTGGGAGAGTGGGAGAGACCCAGTACTTC. Amino acids: CASSLRASGRVGETQYF.

On this clonotype itself: Compared with germline, one end of the junction differs, possibly owing to a read error. Here the CDR3 DNA reads TGCAGCGAGGGGGAAACTGAAGCGTTCTTT. Amino acid sequence: CSEGETEAFF. The rearrangement links TRBV29-1 to TRBJ1-1; possible D gene TRBD1, 6 bases. The V gene's germline CDR1 is SQVTM and CDR2 ANQGSEA. The CDR3 is made up of 10 amino acids.

The gene calls are TRBV6-5 and TRBJ2-2; D is uncertain. Germline V CDR1 and CDR2: MNHEY, SVGAGI. Trimming removed 6 bases at V and 6 bases at J, with 17 bases between. This CDR3 comprises 15 residues. CDR3 sequence reads: CASSYAVDGAGELFF. In nucleotides, the CDR3 is TGTGCCAGCAGCTACGCAGTAGACGGCGCCGGGGAGCTGTTTTTT.

Details on this clonotype: Possible read error: a much larger clone is one base away. This chain connects TRBV25-1 to TRBJ1-2; D gene uncertain. The germline V gene has CDR1 MGHDK and CDR2 SYGVNS. The CDR3 is 12 residues long. The CDR3 coding sequence is TGTGCCAACAGTTCCTGGGAAGCCGGCTACACCTTC. The encoded protein is CANSSWEAGYTF.

A word on this clonotype: An end of the junction does not agree with germline; a read error may underlie this. The chain combines TRBV6-5 with TRBJ2-7; the match to TRBD1 covers 8 bases. CDR3 size: 14 residues. Per germline, CDR1 MNHEY and CDR2 SVGAGI. CDR3 residues: CASSHSGQGGDQYF. CDR3 coding DNA: TGTGCCAGCAGTCACTCCGGACAGGGTGGAGATCAGTACTTC.

Worth noting for this clonotype: Sequence at one end of the junction differs from germline and may be a read error. The V and J genes are TRBV7-9 and TRBJ2-2, with D perhaps TRBD1 (5 bases). Looked up from germline, CDR1 is SEHNR and CDR2 is FQNEAQ (reference sequence). The CDR3 has 13 residues. In DNA, the CDR3 is TGTGTCAGCAGCTTGCAGGGAACCGGGGAGCTGTTTTTT. Encoded protein: CVSSLQGTGELFF. The full variable domain, completed using reference TRBV7-9 and TRBJ2-2, is DTGVSQNPRHKITKRGQNVTFRCDPISEHNRLYWYRQTLGQGPEFLTYFQNEAQLEKSRLLSDRFSAERPKGSFSTLEIQRTEQGDSAMYLCVSSLQGTGELFFGEGSRLTVL.

As regards this clonotype: This is likely a read error, given that the CDR3 carries no conserved phenylalanine or tryptophan at its end. This chain links TRBV6-1 with TRBJ1-1, with 9 nucleotides matching TRBD1. The ends lost 4 bases at V and 11 bases at J; junction bases unmatched: 11. Germline V gene data show CDR1 as MNHNS and CDR2 as SASEGT. The CDR3 contains 14 residues. CDR3 coding DNA: TGTGCCAGCAGTGCACTCCTGGGACAGGGATGGGCTTTCTTA. Its translation: CASSALLGQGWAFL.